The 8 T cell receptor beta chains reported below all come from one sample, sequenced in a study of cytomegalovirus exposure and HLA in healthy donors. Both 60 Vbeta primers and 13 Jbeta primers went into the PCR. The protocol was immunoSEQ multiplex PCR, while the TCRdb copy is restricted to in-frame clones and leaves out a portion. Its clone listing holds 70,000 or so clones. Source material: PBMCs. These receptors all stem from a female donor in good health and CMV-seropositive.

This chain joins TRBV9 and TRBJ1-1; D ambiguous. The germline CDR1 and CDR2 sequences are SGDLS and YYNGEE. V was shortened by 5 bases and J by 4 bases, with 12 bases between the two germline ends. The CDR3 covers 13 residues. CDR3 region: CASSAISGTEAFF. The CDR3 coding sequence is TGTGCCAGCAGTGCGATAAGTGGCACTGAAGCTTTCTTT.

The chain links TRBV28 to TRBJ2-4, with TRBD2 matching 14 bases. The CDR3 totals 20 residues. CDR1 is MDHEN, CDR2 SYDVKM, per germline. J was trimmed by 1 base and V by 4 bases; bases with no gene match: 12. CDR3 in DNA: TGTGCCAGCAGTTCAGCACCGGGACTAGCGGGAGTAGGGGCCAAAAACATTCAGTACTTC. This translates into CASSSAPGLAGVGAKNIQYF.

The chain uses TRBV7-3 and TRBJ2-7; weak D call: TRBD1 (6 bases). Germline CDR1 SGHTA, CDR2 FQGTGA. The length of the CDR3 is 13 residues. The ends were cut back, 1 base at V and 9 bases at J, with 13 bases in the middle. The CDR3 spells CASSLSPSTGQYF. The CDR3 DNA reads as TGTGCCAGCAGCTTAAGTCCTTCGACAGGGCAGTACTTC.

The chain joins TRBV9 to TRBJ1-1; perhaps TRBD1 as D (6 bases). V dropped 0 bases and J dropped 10 bases, with 22 bases sitting between them. Germline CDR1 reads SGDLS; CDR2 reads YYNGEE. CDR3 length: 16 residues. The CDR3 is CASSVAAPGATSGAFF. The DNA for the CDR3 is TGTGCCAGCAGCGTAGCCGCTCCAGGGGCCACCTCGGGAGCTTTCTTT.

The chain has TRBV18 and TRBJ1-2, with 8 bases identical to TRBD1. The trim removed 6 bases at V and 7 bases at J, leaving 10 bases unmatched. CDR1 KGHSH and CDR2 LQKENI come from the germline V gene. The CDR3 loop spans 14 amino acids. The chain's CDR3 is CASSGAGGGFGYTF. CDR3 nucleotides: TGTGCCAGCTCCGGCGCAGGGGGCGGTTTTGGCTACACCTTC.

J is TRBJ2-2 and V is TRBV19, with D possibly being TRBD2 (5 bases). Germline loops: CDR1 LNHDA, CDR2 SQIVND (reference sequence). This CDR3 has 14 amino acids. V shed 6 bases and J shed 2 bases, with 10 bases lying between them. The CDR3 DNA follows: TGTGCCAGTAGATGGGAGACAAACACCGGGGAGCTGTTTTTT. Residues: CASRWETNTGELFF.

J is TRBJ2-7 and V is TRBV5-1; 10 bases map to TRBD1. The CDR3 has 17 residues. V dropped 2 bases and J dropped 2; count of bases not matched to a gene: 10. CDR1 and CDR2 from the germline V gene are SGHRS and YFSETQ. The CDR3 coding sequence is TGCGCCAGCAGCTTTGCTGGGACAGGGGTCCGAGCCTACGAGCAGTACTTC. Residues: CASSFAGTGVRAYEQYF.

V and J are TRBV28 and TRBJ2-5; D gene ambiguous. Germline V gene data show CDR1 as MDHEN and CDR2 as SYDVKM. This CDR3 is 12 amino acids long. V gave up 4 bases and J gave up 9 bases, with 12 bases separating them. The chain's CDR3 is CASSSNQRSQYF. DNA for the CDR3: TGTGCCAGCAGTTCGAATCAGAGGTCCCAGTACTTC.